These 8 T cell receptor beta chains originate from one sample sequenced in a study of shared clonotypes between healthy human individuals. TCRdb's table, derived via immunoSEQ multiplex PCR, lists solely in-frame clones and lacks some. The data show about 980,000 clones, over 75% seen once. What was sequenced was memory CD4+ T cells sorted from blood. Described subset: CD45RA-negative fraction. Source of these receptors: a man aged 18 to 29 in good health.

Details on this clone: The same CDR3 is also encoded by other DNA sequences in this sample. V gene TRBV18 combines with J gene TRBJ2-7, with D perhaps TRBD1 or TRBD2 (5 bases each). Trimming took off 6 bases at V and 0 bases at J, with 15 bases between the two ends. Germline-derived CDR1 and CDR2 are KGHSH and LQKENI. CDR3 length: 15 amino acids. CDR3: CASSPGTTSSYEQYF. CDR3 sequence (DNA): TGTGCCAGCTCCCCCGGGACCACGAGCTCCTACGAGCAGTACTTC.

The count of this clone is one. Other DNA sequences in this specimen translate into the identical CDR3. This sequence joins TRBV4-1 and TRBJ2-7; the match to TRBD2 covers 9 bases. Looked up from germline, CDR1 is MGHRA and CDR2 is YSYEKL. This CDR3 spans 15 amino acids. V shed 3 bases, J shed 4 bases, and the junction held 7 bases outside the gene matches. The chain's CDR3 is CASSQGGLARYEQYF. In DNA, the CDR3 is TGCGCCAGCAGCCAGGGAGGACTAGCGCGATACGAGCAGTACTTC.

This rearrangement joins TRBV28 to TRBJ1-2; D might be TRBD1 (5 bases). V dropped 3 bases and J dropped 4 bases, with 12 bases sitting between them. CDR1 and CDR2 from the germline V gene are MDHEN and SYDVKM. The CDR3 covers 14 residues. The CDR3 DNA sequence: TGTGCCAGCAGTTTGGGGCAGGCTCTCTATGGCTACACCTTC. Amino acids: CASSLGQALYGYTF.

The CDR3 sequence: CASRSQGANTEAFF. The CDR3 DNA follows: TGTGCCAGCAGATCCCAGGGGGCAAACACTGAAGCTTTCTTT. This sequence joins TRBV2 and TRBJ1-1, with 8 bases lining up with TRBD1. J lost 2 bases, V lost 6 bases, and 5 bases had no gene match. This CDR3 is 14 amino acids long. CDR1 is SNHLY, CDR2 FYNNEI, per germline. Filled out from reference TRBV2 and TRBJ1-1, the complete variable domain reads EPEVTQTPSHQVTQMGQEVILRCVPISNHLYFYWYRQILGQKVEFLVSFYNNEISEKSEIFDDQFSVERPDGSNFTLKIRSTKLEDSAMYFCASRSQGANTEAFFGQGTRLTVV.

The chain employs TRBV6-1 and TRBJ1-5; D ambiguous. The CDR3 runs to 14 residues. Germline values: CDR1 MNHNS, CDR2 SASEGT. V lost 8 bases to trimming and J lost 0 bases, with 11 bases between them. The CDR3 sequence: CASVPGHSNQPQHF. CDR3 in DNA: TGTGCCAGCGTCCCAGGCCATAGCAATCAGCCCCAGCATTTT.

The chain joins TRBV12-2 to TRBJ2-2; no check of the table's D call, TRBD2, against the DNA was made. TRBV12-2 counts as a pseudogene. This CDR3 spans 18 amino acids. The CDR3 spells CAPGPGLAEFLTTGELFF. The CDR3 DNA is TGTGCCCCAGGACCCGGACTAGCGGAATTTCTTACCACCGGGGAGCTGTTTTTT.

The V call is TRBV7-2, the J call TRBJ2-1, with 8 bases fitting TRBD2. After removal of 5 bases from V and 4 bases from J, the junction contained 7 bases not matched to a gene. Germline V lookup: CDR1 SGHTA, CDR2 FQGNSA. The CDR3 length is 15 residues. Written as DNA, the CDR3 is TGTGCCAGCAGCCTAGACGGCGGGGGGTACAATGAGCAGTTCTTC. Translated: CASSLDGGGYNEQFF.

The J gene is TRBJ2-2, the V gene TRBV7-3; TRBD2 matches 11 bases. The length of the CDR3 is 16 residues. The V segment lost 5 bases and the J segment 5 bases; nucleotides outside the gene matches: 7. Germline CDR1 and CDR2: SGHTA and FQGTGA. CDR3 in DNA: TGTGCCAGCAGCCCCCGTAGCGGGGGGGCGACCGGGGAGCTGTTTTTT. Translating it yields CASSPRSGGATGELFF. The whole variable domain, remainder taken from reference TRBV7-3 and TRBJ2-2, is GAGVSQTPSNKVTEKGKYVELRCDPISGHTALYWYRQSLGQGPEFLIYFQGTGAADDSGLPNDRFFAVRPEGSVSTLKIQRTERGDSAVYLCASSPRSGGATGELFFGEGSRLTVL.